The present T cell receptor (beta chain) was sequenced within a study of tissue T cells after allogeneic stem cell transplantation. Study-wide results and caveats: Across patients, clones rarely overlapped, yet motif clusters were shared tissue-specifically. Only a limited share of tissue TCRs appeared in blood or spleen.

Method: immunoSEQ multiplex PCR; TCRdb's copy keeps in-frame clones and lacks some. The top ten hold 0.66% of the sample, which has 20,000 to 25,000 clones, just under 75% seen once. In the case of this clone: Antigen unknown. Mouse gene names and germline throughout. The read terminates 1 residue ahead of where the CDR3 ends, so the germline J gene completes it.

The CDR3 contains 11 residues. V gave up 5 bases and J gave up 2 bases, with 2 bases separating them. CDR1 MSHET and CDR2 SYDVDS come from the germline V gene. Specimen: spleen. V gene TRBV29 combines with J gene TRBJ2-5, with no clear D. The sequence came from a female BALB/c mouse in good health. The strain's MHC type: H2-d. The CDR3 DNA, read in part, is TGTGCTAGCAGTCCCCAAGACACCCAGTAC. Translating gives CASSPQDTQY. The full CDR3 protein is CASSPQDTQYF.